Reported below is one T cell receptor beta chain. This record belongs to a study of T cells in Graves' hyperthyroidism and ophthalmopathy. This CDR3 spans 14 amino acids. With V trimmed by 5 bases and J by 8 bases, 11 bases remained unmatched. Germline CDR1 is DFQATT and CDR2 is SNEGSKA (reference sequence). Diagnosis of hyperthyroidism was new in patients aged 18 to 65, and its duration was under 2 months. Patients showing uncontrolled infection, other autoimmune disease, pregnancy or lactation were ineligible. The sample, blood from the first hyperthyroidism diagnosis, precedes any ophthalmopathy symptoms. Amplification of TCR beta CDR3 regions used RNA as the template. The TCR CDR3 was amplified in a first-round RT-PCR using the HTBI primer set. TCRdb reanalysed the multiplex PCR reads using MiXCR and keeps one entry per CDR3 protein. The table lists more than 300,000 distinct CDR3 sequences, about 18% of them singletons, with around a third in the top ten.

This rearrangement joins TRBV20-1 to TRBJ2-3, with TRBD2 matching 9 bases. The clonotype was recovered from a woman younger than 45 with Graves' hyperthyroidism that later progressed to Graves' ophthalmopathy. The sequenced sample was blood. CDR3 sequence reads: CSAGTGLAIGTQYF. The DNA of the CDR3 is TGCAGTGCTGGGACGGGACTAGCAATTGGTACGCAGTATTTT.